The TCR beta chain under discussion was sequenced for a study of OX40 agonist ivuxolimab in advanced cancers. Study-wide background: Patients' therapy was ivuxolimab, an antibody that acts as an agonist of OX40 (CD134).

At baseline, cycle 4 day 1, and cycle 7 day 1, blood was sampled. The data were produced by immunoSEQ multiplex PCR, yet TCRdb's version contains in-frame clones alone and is incomplete. Among roughly 40,000 clones listed, 91% were seen once. The CDR3 has 15 residues. Per germline, CDR1 LNHNV and CDR2 YYDKDF (reference sequence). This receptor was taken from an adult with an advanced solid tumor such as melanoma, head and neck, liver or kidney cancer. Sample: CD4+ or CD8+ T cells sorted from blood, taken in a trial of the OX40 agonist ivuxolimab. The rearrangement links TRBV15 to TRBJ2-5; the match to TRBD2 covers 14 bases. The J call is uncertain, as TRBJ2-7 better fits the DNA end. CDR3 in amino acids: CATSSGTSGSYEQYF. In DNA form, the CDR3 reads TGTGCCACCAGCAGTGGGACTAGCGGGAGTTACGAGCAGTACTTC.